The 18 T cell receptor beta chains given below trace back to one sample, sequenced in a study of Tregs in tolerant kidney transplant recipients. The data were produced by immunoSEQ multiplex PCR, yet TCRdb's version contains in-frame clones alone and is incomplete. The sample contains under 100,000 clones, roughly nine tenths of which appear only once. Sequenced sample: CD8+ T cells from blood. The receptors originated from a human donor in good health.

The V gene is TRBV27, the J gene TRBJ1-2; D ambiguous. Trimming pared 4 bases from V and 8 bases from J, leaving 17 bases between. The CDR3 has 14 residues. Germline V gene sequence: CDR1 MNHEY, CDR2 SMNVEV (reference sequence). CDR3 in DNA: TGTGCCAGCAGTTCCAGTTGGGATCGTGGCGGCTACACCTTC. This sequence encodes CASSSSWDRGGYTF.

The chain links TRBV11-3 to TRBJ2-3, with D unclear. This CDR3 is built from 15 residues. Per the germline V gene, CDR1 is SGHNT and CDR2 is YENEEA. V lost 3 bases to trimming and J lost 2 bases, with 12 bases between them. The CDR3 reads CASSLGKGITDTQYF. CDR3 nucleotides: TGTGCCAGCAGCTTGGGAAAAGGGATCACAGATACGCAGTATTTT.

On this clone itself: Germline and junction disagree at one end, which may indicate a read error. V is TRBV7-9 and J is TRBJ2-1; D gene ambiguous. Germline values: CDR1 SEHNR, CDR2 FQNEAQ (reference sequence). The CDR3 consists of 14 residues. The CDR3 bases are TGTGCCAGCAGCTCACCAGGCTCCTCCAATGAGCAGTTCTTC. Its protein is CASSSPGSSNEQFF.

This chain uses TRBV5-4 with TRBJ1-4; 7 nucleotides match TRBD1. Trimming at V came to 4 bases and at J to 4 bases, leaving 4 bases not matched to a gene. CDR3 length equals 14 residues. Germline CDR1 and CDR2: SGHNT and YYREEE (reference sequence). The CDR3 sequence: CASSEGQSNEKLFF. CDR3 coding DNA: TGTGCCAGCAGCGAGGGACAGAGTAATGAAAAACTGTTTTTT. Complete variable domain (other parts from reference TRBV5-4 and TRBJ1-4): ETGVTQSPTHLIKTRGQQVTLRCSSQSGHNTVSWYQQALGQGPQFIFQYYREEENGRGNFPPRFSGLQFPNYSSELNVNALELDDSALYLCASSEGQSNEKLFFGSGTQLSVL.

This chain connects TRBV5-6 to TRBJ2-7; 12 bases fit TRBD1. This CDR3 is 16 amino acids long. Unmatched junction bases numbered 3, after V lost 0 bases and J lost 2 bases. The germline V gene encodes CDR1 SGHDT and CDR2 YYEEEE. CDR3 amino acids: CASSLGGTGGPYEQYF. CDR3 sequence (DNA): TGTGCCAGCAGCTTGGGAGGGACAGGGGGCCCCTACGAGCAGTACTTC.

This clone was observed once. The CDR3 sequence: CASSAPGLAGGHGEQFF. The DNA of the CDR3 is TGTGCCAGCAGCGCACCGGGCCTAGCGGGGGGCCACGGTGAGCAGTTCTTC. The chain employs TRBV11-2 and TRBJ2-1; 11 nucleotides agree with TRBD2. With 5 bases clipped from V and 9 bases from J, the junction kept 15 bases outside the gene matches. The CDR3 contains 17 residues. CDR1 and CDR2 from the germline V gene are SGHAT and FQNNGV.

The V gene is TRBV7-2, the J gene TRBJ2-4; TRBD2 aligns across 10 bases. J lost 7 bases, V lost 5 bases, and 14 bases had no gene match. CDR3 length equals 17 residues. Germline V lookup: CDR1 SGHTA, CDR2 FQGNSA. CDR3 DNA: TGTGCCAGCAGCCCCCCCGAGCTACTAGCGGGGACCAACATTCAGTACTTC. This translates into CASSPPELLAGTNIQYF.

A single count supports this clone. The chain carries TRBV29-1 and TRBJ1-1; tentatively, D is TRBD1 (5 bases). Germline lookup yields CDR1 SQVTM and CDR2 ANQGSEA. The V end was cut by 3 bases, the J end by 4 bases, with 15 bases between. The CDR3 sequence is 14 residues long. Written as DNA, the CDR3 is TGCAGCGTTGAGGGGGAGATCTGGGGCACTGAAGCTTTCTTT. Translation gives CSVEGEIWGTEAFF.

This chain uses TRBV9 with TRBJ2-7; D possibly uses TRBD1 or TRBD2 (6 bases each). Trimming removed 0 bases from V and 3 bases from J, with 16 bases in between. Germline V gene lookup returns CDR1 SGDLS and CDR2 YYNGEE. The CDR3 runs 16 residues. The CDR3 sequence is CASSVGGDIPFYEQYF. The CDR3 DNA sequence: TGTGCCAGCAGCGTAGGGGGGGACATCCCTTTCTACGAGCAGTACTTC.

This chain uses TRBV10-3 with TRBJ2-7, with TRBD2 matching 15 bases. This CDR3 has 16 residues. CDR1 and CDR2 from the germline V gene are ENHRY and SYGVKD. Unmatched junction bases numbered 4, after V lost 3 bases and J lost 4 bases. CDR3 protein: CAISDGLAGGPYEQYF. The CDR3 DNA follows: TGTGCCATCAGTGACGGACTAGCGGGAGGGCCTTACGAGCAGTACTTC.

V is TRBV12-2 and J is TRBJ2-3. TRBV12-2 is assigned pseudogene status. This CDR3 contains 13 residues. For the CDR3, the DNA is TGTGCAAGTCGCTTAGGGGGGTCCGATACGCAGTATTTT. Amino acid sequence: CASRLGGSDTQYF.

This chain uses TRBV7-9 with TRBJ2-7; the match to TRBD1 covers 9 bases. This CDR3 contains 17 residues. Trimming at V came to 1 base and at J to 4 bases, leaving 11 bases not matched to a gene. Germline lookup yields CDR1 SEHNR and CDR2 FQNEAQ (reference sequence). The CDR3: CASSLDFVTTGGYEQYF. The CDR3, as DNA: TGTGCCAGCAGCTTAGACTTTGTGACGACAGGGGGTTACGAGCAGTACTTC.

The genes are TRBV11-3 and TRBJ2-1; the D is unclear. Germline values: CDR1 SGHNT, CDR2 YENEEA. Trimming took 1 base from V and 0 from J, leaving 7 bases between them. This CDR3 region has 15 residues. The CDR3, as DNA: TGTGCCAGCAGCTTAGCGGGTTCCTCCTACAATGAGCAGTTCTTC. The encoded protein is CASSLAGSSYNEQFF. Full variable domain (rest looked up from reference TRBV11-3 and TRBJ2-1): EAGVVQSPRYKIIEKKQPVAFWCNPISGHNTLYWYLQNLGQGPELLIRYENEEAVDDSQLPKDRFSAERLKGVDSTLKIQPAELGDSAVYLCASSLAGSSYNEQFFGPGTRLTVL.

This sequence joins TRBV11-2 and TRBJ2-1; TRBD1 is a possible D gene (6 bases). CDR1 is SGHAT and CDR2 is FQNNGV in the germline V gene. The CDR3 runs 16 residues. V lost 3 bases, J lost 0 bases, and 12 bases lay in between. CDR3 coding DNA: TGTGCCAGCAGCTTCGGAACAGGGAGCTCCTACAATGAGCAGTTCTTC. Its protein product is CASSFGTGSSYNEQFF.

The chain combines TRBV9 with TRBJ2-6, with a tentative D call TRBD1 (6 bases). V dropped 6 bases and J dropped 0 bases, with 10 bases sitting between them. CDR3 size: 15 residues. Looked up from germline, CDR1 is SGDLS and CDR2 is YYNGEE. In DNA form, the CDR3 reads TGTGCCAGCACCTACAGGGTCTCTGGGGCCAACGTCCTGACTTTC. It translates to CASTYRVSGANVLTF. The entire variable domain, with the rest obtained from reference TRBV9 and TRBJ2-6, is as follows: DSGVTQTPKHLITATGQRVTLRCSPRSGDLSVYWYQQSLDQGLQFLIQYYNGEERAKGNILERFSAQQFPDLHSELNLSSLELGDSALYFCASTYRVSGANVLTFGAGSRLTVL.

The rearrangement joins TRBV27 to TRBJ2-7, with 8 bases fitting TRBD1. Looked up from germline, CDR1 is MNHEY and CDR2 is SMNVEV (reference sequence). V shed 6 bases and J 2 bases; nucleotides not matched to a gene: 6. This CDR3 has 14 residues. The CDR3 is CASSGQGQTYEQYF. Written as DNA, the CDR3 is TGTGCCAGCAGCGGACAGGGCCAAACCTACGAGCAGTACTTC.

A note on this clone: Being one base from a much bigger clone, this may be a read error. The chain is built from TRBV6-4 and TRBJ2-3; 11 bases match TRBD1. Germline CDR1 is MRHNA and CDR2 is SNTAGT. Losses at the gene ends were 5 bases for V and 4 bases for J; bases not matched to a gene: 5. The CDR3 has 15 amino acids. The CDR3 loop reads CASSLGTGGADTQYF. CDR3 coding DNA: TGTGCCAGCAGTCTCGGGACAGGGGGTGCAGATACGCAGTATTTT.

The rearrangement uses TRBV11-2 and TRBJ2-1; 13 bases agree with TRBD2. After removal of 6 bases from V and 8 bases from J, the junction contained 7 bases not matched to a gene. Germline V gene lookup returns CDR1 SGHAT and CDR2 FQNNGV. The CDR3 is made up of 15 amino acids. The chain's CDR3 is CASRHGLAGVYEQFF. Here the CDR3 DNA reads TGTGCCAGCAGGCACGGACTAGCGGGAGTATATGAGCAGTTCTTC.